This T cell receptor beta chain stems from a study of cytomegalovirus exposure and HLA in healthy donors. CDR3 length equals 15 residues. Trimming stripped 4 bases from V and 0 bases from J, with 15 bases between. Looked up from germline, CDR1 is SQVTM and CDR2 is ANQGSEA. The PCR had 60 Vbeta and 13 Jbeta primers. Generated by immunoSEQ multiplex PCR, the TCRdb table keeps only in-frame clones and is missing some. The table lists roughly 180,000 clones, 77% of them singletons. The origin of this receptor is a woman aged 60 to 75 in good health and CMV-seropositive. What was sequenced was PBMCs. The gene calls are TRBV29-1 and TRBJ1-1; no clear D. Here the CDR3 DNA reads TGCAGCGTTGGTAACAGTCCTAATATGAACACTGAAGCTTTCTTT. Encoded protein: CSVGNSPNMNTEAFF.